Included here is one T cell receptor (beta chain) sequence, with context. These data come from a study of blood T cell repertoires in COVID-19. Germline CDR1 reads LGHNA; CDR2 reads YNFKEQ. This CDR3 is built from 16 residues. Trimming stripped 4 bases from V and 1 base from J, with 11 bases between. As handled by the study authors: Estimated nucleated cell counts came from reference gene primer amplification. Assay used: immunoSEQ multiplex PCR; TCRdb lists only in-frame clones, some missing. Clonal size and the V and J genes are those of that table, whereas D and trimming came from the DNA. The sample lists roughly 100,000 clones; approximately 91% were seen once.

Source material: peripheral blood. The chain has TRBV4-2 and TRBJ2-6; TRBD2 might be the D (5 bases). This receptor was obtained from a human donor in a cohort sampled during active COVID-19. The CDR3 bases are TGTGCCAGCAGCCGCGAGTCGGGGTCTGGGGCCAACGTCCTGACTTTC. Its translation is CASSRESGSGANVLTF.